Shown below are 26 T cell receptor beta chains from a single sample sequenced in a study of T cell responses to AZD1222 COVID-19 vaccine. Produced via immunoSEQ multiplex PCR; TCRdb's table is partial and in-frame only. The data contain approximately 61,000 clones, around 82% of them singletons. Source: peripheral blood, taken 28 days after the second AZD1222 dose. All receptors derive from an adult who received the AZD1222 COVID-19 vaccine.

V is TRBV7-2 and J is TRBJ2-2; possible D gene TRBD1, 6 bases. The CDR3 consists of 15 residues. The V gene lost 2 bases and the J gene lost 5 bases, with 12 bases spanning the gap. Germline lookup yields CDR1 SGHTA and CDR2 FQGNSA. In DNA, the CDR3 is TGTGCCAGCAGCTTACAGGGGCCACCTACCGGGGAGCTGTTTTTT. It translates to CASSLQGPPTGELFF.

This chain connects TRBV18 to TRBJ2-7; 7 positions agree with TRBD2. The CDR3 sequence is 13 residues long. Germline V gene data show CDR1 as KGHSH and CDR2 as LQKENI. J lost 3 bases, V lost 3 bases, and 2 bases had no gene match. The CDR3 nucleotides read TGTGCCAGCTCACCTGGACTAGACTACGAGCAGTACTTC. It is translated as CASSPGLDYEQYF. Supplemented by reference TRBV18 and TRBJ2-7, the full variable domain reads NAGVMQNPRHLVRRRGQEARLRCSPMKGHSHVYWYRQLPEEGLKFMVYLQKENIIDESGMPKERFSAEFPKEGPSILRIQQVVRGDSAAYFCASSPGLDYEQYFGPGTRLTVT.

There are a few counts of this clone. This rearrangement joins TRBV29-1 to TRBJ1-2; D unresolved. The CDR3 sequence is 13 residues long. Deletions cut 0 bases from V and 3 bases from J, with 8 bases between. Germline V lookup: CDR1 SQVTM, CDR2 ANQGSEA. CDR3 protein: CSVEEARDYGYTF. CDR3 in DNA: TGCAGCGTTGAAGAAGCCAGAGACTATGGCTACACCTTC.

The chain combines TRBV12-3 or TRBV12-4 with TRBJ1-6, with a possible D match to TRBD1 (5 bases). V was cut by 5 bases and J by 5 bases, with 7 bases left in between. This CDR3 spans 13 amino acids. DNA of the CDR3: TGTGCCAGCAGTCAGGGTCATAATTCACCCCTCCACTTT. Protein sequence: CASSQGHNSPLHF.

The J gene is TRBJ1-3, the V gene TRBV9; D gene unclear. The V end lost 3 bases, the J end lost 6 bases, and 22 bases lay between the germline ends. The CDR3 runs to 17 residues. Germline CDR1 reads SGDLS; CDR2 reads YYNGEE. CDR3 protein: CASSARSGLGSENTIYF. The CDR3 coding sequence is TGTGCCAGCAGCGCGAGAAGCGGACTGGGATCAGAAAACACCATATATTTT. The full variable domain, rest sourced from reference TRBV9 and TRBJ1-3, is DSGVTQTPKHLITATGQRVTLRCSPRSGDLSVYWYQQSLDQGLQFLIQYYNGEERAKGNILERFSAQQFPDLHSELNLSSLELGDSALYFCASSARSGLGSENTIYFGEGSWLTVV.

The J gene is TRBJ2-7, the V gene TRBV6-6, with 8 positions matching TRBD1. J lost 7 bases, V lost 4 bases, and 12 bases had no gene match. The V gene's germline CDR1 is MNHNY and CDR2 SVGAGI (reference sequence). This CDR3 has 15 amino acids. The CDR3 DNA reads as TGTGCCAGCAGTTTCCCGACAGGGGAATCACGGGAGCAGTACTTC. Translated, it gives CASSFPTGESREQYF.

Only a few counts were recorded for this clone. The chain links TRBV9 to TRBJ1-4, with TRBD1 identical over 7 bases. The J segment lost 4 bases and the V segment lost 3 bases, leaving 6 bases of the junction unmatched. The CDR3 is made up of 15 amino acids. Per the germline V gene, CDR1 is SGDLS and CDR2 is YYNGEE. The CDR3 is CASSAWGTDNEKLFF. In DNA form, the CDR3 reads TGTGCCAGCAGCGCGTGGGGGACAGATAATGAAAAACTGTTTTTT.

The chain joins TRBV9 to TRBJ1-3; D gene unclear. CDR1 SGDLS and CDR2 YYNGEE come from the germline V gene. The CDR3 totals 15 residues. Trimming left V 1 base short and J 0 bases short, with 8 bases between. DNA for the CDR3: TGTGCCAGCAGCGTATCAGGAAACTCTGGAAACACCATATATTTT. As protein: CASSVSGNSGNTIYF.

This chain connects TRBV7-2 to TRBJ2-1; 9 nucleotides align to TRBD2. Trimming removed 3 bases from V and 2 bases from J; junction bases left unmatched: 11. Germline V gene lookup returns CDR1 SGHTA and CDR2 FQGNSA. This CDR3 has 18 residues. The CDR3 is CASSFVSGRGSTYNEQFF. CDR3 DNA sequence: TGTGCCAGCAGCTTCGTTAGCGGGAGAGGGAGCACCTACAATGAGCAGTTCTTC.

V is TRBV28 and J is TRBJ2-7; the match to TRBD2 covers 10 bases. The length of the CDR3 is 13 residues. CDR1 is MDHEN and CDR2 is SYDVKM in the germline V gene. V lost 4 bases, J lost 5 bases, and 2 bases stayed unmatched. The CDR3 spells CASSWGLANEQYF. The DNA for the CDR3 is TGTGCCAGCAGTTGGGGACTAGCGAACGAGCAGTACTTC.

A few counts support this clone. This chain connects TRBV18 to TRBJ1-1; D gene uncertain. The V end lost 5 bases, the J end lost 7 bases, and 11 bases lay between the germline ends. Germline V gene data show CDR1 as KGHSH and CDR2 as LQKENI. This CDR3 contains 12 residues. This CDR3 reads CASSGSFGEAFF. DNA of the CDR3: TGTGCCAGCTCAGGGTCCTTCGGTGAAGCTTTCTTT.

The CDR3 sequence is CASSLKGQGNEKLFF. As DNA, the CDR3 is TGTGCCAGCAGCTTAAAGGGACAGGGGAATGAAAAACTGTTTTTT. The genes are TRBV7-2 and TRBJ1-4, with 10 bases aligning to TRBD1. Germline V lookup: CDR1 SGHTA, CDR2 FQGNSA. The V and J ends lost 2 bases and 5 bases, in that order; junction bases with no gene match: 2. The CDR3 loop spans 15 amino acids.

This clone was observed a handful of times. The rearrangement uses TRBV19 and TRBJ1-2; the D gene is possibly TRBD1 (6 bases). Per germline, CDR1 LNHDA and CDR2 SQIVND (reference sequence). This CDR3 region has 15 residues. The ends were cut back, 7 bases at V and 2 bases at J, with 17 bases in the middle. CDR3 in DNA: TGTGCCAGTACCCTGACCAGGGGTTTAAACTATGGCTACACCTTC. It is translated as CASTLTRGLNYGYTF.

The chain joins TRBV29-1 to TRBJ2-1; TRBD1 matches 9 bases. This CDR3 has 11 residues. Germline V gene lookup returns CDR1 SQVTM and CDR2 ANQGSEA. Unmatched junction bases numbered 2, after V lost 6 bases and J lost 8 bases. The CDR3 nucleotides are TGCAGCGTAACAGGGGGCGATGAGCAGTTCTTC. Amino acid sequence: CSVTGGDEQFF.

The chain carries TRBV24-1 and TRBJ1-5, with 10 bases lining up with TRBD1. The CDR3 is 17 residues long. With V trimmed by 1 base and J by 3 bases, 5 bases remained unmatched. Per germline, CDR1 KGHDR and CDR2 SFDVKD. The CDR3 region is CATSDFPDRGTNQPQHF. Written as DNA, the CDR3 is TGTGCCACCAGTGATTTCCCGGACAGGGGGACCAATCAGCCCCAGCATTTT.

This chain connects TRBV7-2 to TRBJ2-3; weak D call: TRBD2 (6 bases). The CDR3 is made up of 14 amino acids. Trimming removed 4 bases from V and 0 bases from J, with 8 bases in between. Germline V lookup: CDR1 SGHTA, CDR2 FQGNSA. CDR3 nucleotide sequence: TGTGCCAGCAGCTCCGGGACTAGCACAGATACGCAGTATTTT. It specifies CASSSGTSTDTQYF.

This chain uses TRBV10-2 with TRBJ2-3, with TRBD2 matching 11 bases. Germline V gene lookup returns CDR1 WSHSY and CDR2 SAAADI. The CDR3 spans 19 residues. The junction had 8 bases not matched to a gene; V was cut back by 0 bases and J by 0 bases. The CDR3 DNA is TGCGCCAGCAGTGAGTCGAGACTAGCGGGAACCCTGAGCACAGATACGCAGTATTTT. Protein sequence: CASSESRLAGTLSTDTQYF.

The chain uses TRBV11-1 and TRBJ2-3; D is unresolved. The CDR3 has 14 residues. Germline lookup yields CDR1 SGHAT and CDR2 FQDESV (reference sequence). With 1 base removed from V and 5 bases from J, the gap between germline ends came to 10 bases. CDR3: CASSLGLAQDTQYF. Written as DNA, the CDR3 is TGTGCCAGCAGCTTAGGATTGGCGCAAGATACGCAGTATTTT.

The J gene is TRBJ1-5, the V gene TRBV6-5; D not resolved. CDR1 is MNHEY, CDR2 SVGAGI, per germline. This CDR3 is built from 15 residues. The V gene lost 2 bases and the J gene lost 2 bases, with 10 bases spanning the gap. The CDR3 sequence: CASSYRTEGNQPQHF. CDR3 DNA sequence: TGTGCCAGCAGTTACAGAACTGAGGGCAATCAGCCCCAGCATTTT.

Written as DNA, the CDR3 is TGTGCCAGCAGTCCCCCAGAGGGACAGCAAGCACCCTCGGGACCGACCTACGAGCAGTACTTC. Its translation is CASSPPEGQQAPSGPTYEQYF. This chain connects TRBV6-6 to TRBJ2-7; the match to TRBD1 covers 7 bases. From germline, CDR1 is MNHNY and CDR2 SVGAGI (reference sequence). With V trimmed by 5 bases and J by 2 bases, 27 bases remained unmatched. The CDR3 consists of 21 residues.

V gene TRBV7-9 combines with J gene TRBJ2-7; 8 bases are shared with TRBD1. The J segment lost 2 bases and the V segment lost 3 bases, leaving 6 bases of the junction unmatched. CDR1 and CDR2 from the germline V gene are SEHNR and FQNEAQ (reference sequence). The CDR3 covers 15 residues. In DNA, the CDR3 is TGTGCCAGCAGCTTCCCCGGGACAGGTGCCTACGAGCAGTACTTC. Translated: CASSFPGTGAYEQYF.

The V and J genes are TRBV6-2 or TRBV6-3 and TRBJ1-1; the D gene is possibly TRBD1 (6 bases). This CDR3 region has 14 residues. V dropped 7 bases and J dropped 0 bases, with 12 bases sitting between them. Germline values: CDR1 MNHEY, CDR2 SVGEGT. The DNA of the CDR3 is TGTGCCAGCACCCCAGGACAGATGAACACTGAAGCTTTCTTT. Translation gives CASTPGQMNTEAFF.

The V call is TRBV5-1, the J call TRBJ1-6, with D unclear. The length of the CDR3 is 16 residues. Trimming pared 0 bases from V and 7 bases from J, leaving 14 bases between. The V gene's germline CDR1 is SGHRS and CDR2 YFSETQ. The CDR3 region is CASSLGAGPGNSPLHF. In DNA form, the CDR3 reads TGCGCCAGCAGCTTGGGTGCGGGCCCCGGGAATTCACCCCTCCACTTT.

V is TRBV2 and J is TRBJ1-3; 8 bases are a match to TRBD1. Germline V gene lookup returns CDR1 SNHLY and CDR2 FYNNEI. The CDR3 length is 15 residues. V gave up 6 bases and J gave up 2 bases; unmatched junction bases: 6. CDR3 nucleotides: TGTGCCAGCAGCTTAGTGGACAGGGCTGGAAACACCATATATTTT. This codes for CASSLVDRAGNTIYF.

This clone was detected only once. The CDR3 loop is CASSSQGPGARYEQYF. CDR3 bases: TGTGCCAGCAGCTCCCAAGGTCCGGGGGCGCGGTACGAGCAGTACTTC. The chain is built from TRBV11-2 and TRBJ2-7; D tentatively reads TRBD1 or TRBD2 (6 bases each). Trimming took off 4 bases at V and 4 bases at J, with 20 bases between the two ends. Germline CDR1 is SGHAT and CDR2 is FQNNGV. CDR3 size: 16 residues.

This clone was counted between two and nine times. Relative to the germline gene, one junction end is altered; a read error may explain this. V usage is TRBV5-1 and J usage is TRBJ2-7; 13 nucleotides align to TRBD2. In germline, CDR1 is SGHRS, CDR2 YFSETQ. The CDR3 is 15 residues long. CDR3 loop: CASSLGLAGLDEQYF. The CDR3 nucleotides read TGCGCCAGCAGTTTGGGACTAGCGGGATTAGACGAGCAGTACTTC. Full variable domain (outside the CDR3, taken from reference TRBV5-1 and TRBJ2-7): KAGVTQTPRYLIKTRGQQVTLSCSPISGHRSVSWYQQTPGQGLQFLFEYFSETQRNKGNFPGRFSGRQFSNSRSEMNVSTLELGDSALYLCASSLGLAGLDEQYFGPGTRLTVT.